Reported below is one T cell receptor beta chain. CDR1 is LGHNA and CDR2 is YNFKEQ in the germline V gene. V was shortened by 6 bases and J by 3 bases, with 19 bases between the two germline ends. The CDR3 has 16 residues. The data were obtained in a study of identical twins. Healthy Caucasians were all of the donors. With template switching, a universal primer site was added, and the cDNA carried unique molecular identifiers. TCRdb independently ran MiXCR on the 5' RACE reads; one entry per CDR3 protein. In the table there are a few hundred thousand distinct CDR3 sequences, roughly 13% of which are singletons. This sample was shared with a second study, whose subject was yellow fever vaccine responses in identical twins.

The specimen was memory (CD45RO+) T cells sorted from blood. This TCR derives from a woman in her late teens or twenties in good health. The chain recombines TRBV4-2 with TRBJ2-3; D is ambiguous. In nucleotides, the CDR3 is TGTGCCAGCAGACAAAAAGGTGGTACTGGGACAGATACGCAGTATTTT. Translation gives CASRQKGGTGTDTQYF.